The 20 T cell receptor beta chains below all came from one sample that was sequenced in a study of blood T cell repertoires in COVID-19. Method: immunoSEQ multiplex PCR; TCRdb's copy keeps in-frame clones and lacks some. The sample holds approximately 300,000 clones, around 87% seen once. Specimen: PBMCs or T cells enriched from blood (not recorded which). Receptor source: a woman younger than 45 who had recovered from COVID-19.

The chain uses TRBV19 and TRBJ1-5, with TRBD1 matching 12 bases. Germline CDR1 LNHDA, CDR2 SQIVND (reference sequence). CDR3 length equals 14 residues. The V segment lost 3 bases and the J segment 7 bases; nucleotides outside the gene matches: 1. CDR3 DNA sequence: TGTGCCAGTAGTATGGGGACAGGGGGCCAGCCCCAGCATTTT. Protein: CASSMGTGGQPQHF.

The V call is TRBV29-1, the J call TRBJ2-2; 7 positions agree with TRBD1. The CDR3 has 14 amino acids. CDR1 SQVTM and CDR2 ANQGSEA come from the germline V gene. V lost 3 bases to trimming and J lost 2 bases; unmatched junction nucleotides: 3. The CDR3 sequence is CSVERGRNTGELFF. Here the CDR3 DNA reads TGCAGCGTTGAGAGGGGGCGCAACACCGGGGAGCTGTTTTTT.

The rearrangement links TRBV5-5 to TRBJ1-6; D is unclear. Trimming left V 4 bases short and J 0 bases short, with 5 bases between. Germline assignment: CDR1 SGHKS and CDR2 YYEKEE (reference sequence). The CDR3 length is 14 residues. The CDR3 loop reads CASSMSSYNSPLHF. The CDR3 bases are TGTGCCAGCAGCATGAGCTCCTATAATTCACCCCTCCACTTT.

V and J are TRBV25-1 and TRBJ1-1, with a possible D match to TRBD1 (5 bases). The germline V and J ends were trimmed by 8 bases and 11 bases, with 15 bases remaining between them. CDR3 length: 11 amino acids. Germline values: CDR1 MGHDK, CDR2 SYGVNS. The CDR3 is CASWGGVVAFF. CDR3 DNA sequence: TGTGCCAGCTGGGGGGGGGTTGTTGCTTTCTTT.

Only a few counts were recorded for this clone. This chain joins TRBV15 and TRBJ1-2; weak D call: TRBD1 (6 bases). This CDR3 spans 17 amino acids. Trimming removed 8 bases at V and 2 bases at J, with 24 bases between. Germline V lookup: CDR1 LNHNV, CDR2 YYDKDF (reference sequence). Here the CDR3 DNA reads TGTGCCACCTGTAAGACAGGTCGGGGAAGTCTGAACTATGGCTACACCTTC. Translated, it gives CATCKTGRGSLNYGYTF.

This chain joins TRBV2 and TRBJ1-2; no clear D gene. This CDR3 comprises 15 residues. In germline, CDR1 is SNHLY, CDR2 FYNNEI. The germline V and J ends were trimmed by 4 bases and 8 bases, with 20 bases remaining between them. The CDR3 DNA sequence: TGTGCCAGCAGTGTCCACACCACGGGTATAACCGGCTACACCTTC. This translates into CASSVHTTGITGYTF.

V and J are TRBV7-8 and TRBJ1-1, with D possibly being TRBD1 (6 bases). The V end was cut by 2 bases, the J end by 3 bases, with 13 bases between. CDR3 length: 15 residues. The germline gives CDR1 SGHVS, CDR2 FQNEAQ. The CDR3 DNA follows: TGTGCCAGCAGCTTAAAAGGGGGGGGTTACACTGAAGCTTTCTTT. Its protein is CASSLKGGGYTEAFF.

V gene TRBV3-1 (or the pseudogene TRBV3-2) combines with J gene TRBJ2-3; 10 bases align to TRBD2. This CDR3 has 16 residues. Germline CDR1 reads LGHDT; CDR2 reads YNNKEL (reference sequence). The V gene end was trimmed by 1 base and the J gene end by 4 bases; junction bases not matched to a gene: 5. The CDR3 here is CASSQGSAGGPDTQYF. Here the CDR3 DNA reads TGTGCCAGCAGCCAAGGTTCAGCGGGGGGGCCAGATACGCAGTATTTT.

This chain links TRBV7-9 with TRBJ2-3; tentatively, D is TRBD2 (6 bases). Germline CDR1 SEHNR, CDR2 FQNEAQ (reference sequence). V lost 5 bases to trimming and J lost 0 bases, with 18 bases between them. The CDR3 extends over 17 amino acids. This chain's CDR3 is CASSVSGSIASTDTQYF. The CDR3 DNA reads as TGTGCCAGCAGCGTCTCCGGGAGTATAGCTAGCACAGATACGCAGTATTTT.

V is TRBV6-5 and J is TRBJ2-2; no clear D. There are 15 residues in the CDR3. With 2 bases removed from V and 3 bases from J, the gap between germline ends came to 10 bases. Germline CDR1 reads MNHEY; CDR2 reads SVGAGI. The CDR3 spells CASSYGTRDTGELFF. Written as DNA, the CDR3 is TGTGCCAGCAGTTACGGAACACGGGACACCGGGGAGCTGTTTTTT.

In its sample, this clone was seen a few times. V usage is TRBV4-3 and J usage is TRBJ1-1; possible D gene TRBD1, 5 bases. Germline assignment: CDR1 LGHNA and CDR2 YSLEER. CDR3 length: 14 residues. Trimming removed 2 bases from V and 5 bases from J, with 12 bases in between. The CDR3 nucleotides are TGCGCCAGCAGCCAAATTCCAGGGAGGACTGAAGCTTTCTTT. It translates to CASSQIPGRTEAFF.

This chain links TRBV9 with TRBJ2-1; maybe TRBD2 (5 bases). This CDR3 has 13 amino acids. V lost 0 bases and J lost 7, with 8 bases in between. Germline CDR1 and CDR2: SGDLS and YYNGEE. The CDR3 DNA follows: TGTGCCAGCAGCGTAGGTCGAGGGAATGAGCAGTTCTTC. Its protein is CASSVGRGNEQFF. Complete variable domain (other parts from reference TRBV9 and TRBJ2-1): DSGVTQTPKHLITATGQRVTLRCSPRSGDLSVYWYQQSLDQGLQFLIQYYNGEERAKGNILERFSAQQFPDLHSELNLSSLELGDSALYFCASSVGRGNEQFFGPGTRLTVL.

The V call is TRBV5-6, the J call TRBJ2-2; unclear D gene. The CDR3 runs 18 residues. V was pared by 1 base and J by 0 bases, with 16 bases between. The V gene's germline CDR1 is SGHDT and CDR2 YYEEEE. CDR3 sequence (DNA): TGTGCCAGCAGCTTGTCGCAGGTCTTCTCAACGAACACCGGGGAGCTGTTTTTT. This gives the protein CASSLSQVFSTNTGELFF.

The chain carries TRBV28 and TRBJ1-5, with a weak D call TRBD1 (5 bases). Germline V gene lookup returns CDR1 MDHEN and CDR2 SYDVKM. CDR3 length: 15 residues. Trimming stripped 7 bases from V and 2 bases from J, with 15 bases between. The CDR3 is CASKRAGQGNQPQHF. CDR3 nucleotides: TGTGCCAGCAAAAGGGCAGGGCAGGGCAATCAGCCCCAGCATTTT.

The J gene is TRBJ1-2, the V gene TRBV5-1; no definite D call. The V gene lost 4 bases and the J gene lost 2 bases, with 12 bases spanning the gap. The CDR3 sequence is 14 residues long. Germline V CDR1 and CDR2: SGHRS, YFSETQ. Here the CDR3 reads CASSPERANYGYTF. For the CDR3, the DNA is TGCGCCAGCAGCCCGGAGAGGGCCAACTATGGCTACACCTTC. Complete variable domain (other parts from reference TRBV5-1 and TRBJ1-2): KAGVTQTPRYLIKTRGQQVTLSCSPISGHRSVSWYQQTPGQGLQFLFEYFSETQRNKGNFPGRFSGRQFSNSRSEMNVSTLELGDSALYLCASSPERANYGYTFGSGTRLTVV.

The genes are TRBV5-1 and TRBJ2-7; TRBD1 might be the D (6 bases). The CDR3 consists of 14 residues. From germline, CDR1 is SGHRS and CDR2 YFSETQ. Between the trimmed V and J ends, which lost 1 base and 3 bases, there was a span of 11 bases. The CDR3 loop reads CASSLKGHLYEQYF. The CDR3 nucleotides read TGCGCCAGCAGCTTGAAGGGACACCTCTACGAGCAGTACTTC.

The rearrangement uses TRBV30 and TRBJ2-7, with 7 bases that match TRBD1. CDR3 length equals 16 residues. Losses at the gene ends were 3 bases for V and 3 bases for J; bases not matched to a gene: 14. Germline assignment: CDR1 GTSNPN and CDR2 SVGIG (reference sequence). The CDR3 DNA follows: TGTGCCTGGAGGTCAAGGACAGGCGCCTCACTCTACGAGCAGTACTTC. Its protein is CAWRSRTGASLYEQYF.

The V call is TRBV20-1, the J call TRBJ2-5; no clear D. This CDR3 has 17 residues. Germline V lookup: CDR1 DFQATT, CDR2 SNEGSKA (reference sequence). V was clipped by 3 bases and J by 1 base, with 21 bases between them. The CDR3 sequence: CSASVESSVLFQETQYF. The CDR3, as DNA: TGCAGTGCTAGTGTGGAGTCCTCGGTCTTATTCCAAGAGACCCAGTACTTC.

This chain joins TRBV5-8 and TRBJ1-5; the D gene is possibly TRBD1 (6 bases). This CDR3 is 17 amino acids long. Between the trimmed V and J ends, which lost 0 bases and 0 bases, there was a span of 13 bases. Germline assignment: CDR1 SGHTS and CDR2 YDEGEE. The CDR3, as DNA: TGTGCCAGCAGCTTGGGGACAGTGGGCTATAGCAATCAGCCCCAGCATTTT. Translating gives CASSLGTVGYSNQPQHF.

The chain recombines TRBV5-1 with TRBJ2-5, with D possibly TRBD1 on 6 matching bases. The CDR3 totals 17 residues. The germline gives CDR1 SGHRS, CDR2 YFSETQ. The V gene lost 7 bases and the J gene lost 0 bases, with 22 bases spanning the gap. The CDR3 DNA reads TGCGCCAGCTACAGTCAACCGGGACACCTGTACCAAGAGACCCAGTACTTC. Residues: CASYSQPGHLYQETQYF.